Presented here are 27 T cell receptor beta chains from one specimen sequenced in a study of blood T cell repertoires in COVID-19. Using immunoSEQ multiplex PCR, the repertoire was profiled, and TCRdb retains in-frame clones only, with some absent. The table shows some 52,000 clones, with 85% to 90% occurring only once. The sequenced material came from peripheral blood. These receptors came from a human donor in a cohort sampled during active COVID-19.

The gene calls are TRBV30 and TRBJ1-1; TRBD1 might be the D (5 bases). CDR1 GTSNPN and CDR2 SVGIG come from the germline V gene (reference sequence). Trimming shortened V by 3 bases and J by 1 base, and 18 bases separated the two germline ends. CDR3 length equals 16 residues. The CDR3 DNA reads TGTGCCTGGAGGATGACCGGGCGGGGCTGGAACACTGAAGCTTTCTTT. The encoded protein is CAWRMTGRGWNTEAFF.

This chain links TRBV4-2 with TRBJ1-2, with 9 nucleotides matching TRBD1. Germline V lookup: CDR1 LGHNA, CDR2 YNFKEQ. J gave up 3 bases and V 1 base, and 3 bases lay outside the gene matches. The CDR3 spans 15 residues. CDR3 nucleotides: TGTGCCAGCAGCCAAGGGACAGGGGCCCACTATGGCTACACCTTC. Translated: CASSQGTGAHYGYTF.

The genes are TRBV18 and TRBJ2-7, with 7 positions matching TRBD1. Germline V gives CDR1 KGHSH, CDR2 LQKENI. The V and J ends lost 3 bases and 2 bases, in that order; junction bases with no gene match: 7. This CDR3 comprises 15 residues. Here the CDR3 reads CASSPGQLGPYEQYF. In DNA form, the CDR3 reads TGTGCCAGCTCACCGGGACAGCTGGGACCCTACGAGCAGTACTTC.

This clone occurred once. This chain joins TRBV5-1 and TRBJ1-5; D unclear. The ends were cut back, 0 bases at V and 4 bases at J, with 11 bases in the middle. Germline loops: CDR1 SGHRS, CDR2 YFSETQ. The CDR3 loop spans 15 amino acids. This CDR3 is CASSLGPEANQPQHF. The CDR3 region has the DNA TGCGCCAGCAGCTTGGGGCCCGAGGCGAATCAGCCCCAGCATTTT.

The CDR3 region has the DNA TGTGCCACCAGTGATCAGCGGGAGGGCGGGCGAAATACGCAGTATTTT. Its translation: CATSDQREGGRNTQYF. The chain is built from TRBV24-1 and TRBJ2-3; 10 bases fit TRBD2. Looked up from germline, CDR1 is KGHDR and CDR2 is SFDVKD. The CDR3 runs 16 residues. The J segment lost 7 bases and the V segment lost 3 bases, leaving 9 bases of the junction unmatched.

The chain links TRBV7-9 to TRBJ1-6, with D hard to call. The CDR3 is made up of 16 amino acids. With 2 bases removed from V and 6 bases from J, the gap between germline ends came to 14 bases. CDR1 is SEHNR, CDR2 FQNEAQ, per germline (reference sequence). The CDR3 coding sequence is TGTGCCAGCAGCTTAAAGCCGGTGGGAGGTAATTCACCCCTCCACTTT. This gives the protein CASSLKPVGGNSPLHF. Complete variable domain (other parts from reference TRBV7-9 and TRBJ1-6): DTGVSQNPRHKITKRGQNVTFRCDPISEHNRLYWYRQTLGQGPEFLTYFQNEAQLEKSRLLSDRFSAERPKGSFSTLEIQRTEQGDSAMYLCASSLKPVGGNSPLHFGNGTRLTVT.

The genes are TRBV5-4 and TRBJ1-6, with D possibly TRBD1 on 5 matching bases. Trimming took 4 bases from V and 10 from J, leaving 15 bases between them. CDR1 SGHNT and CDR2 YYREEE come from the germline V gene (reference sequence). This CDR3 comprises 14 residues. CDR3 amino acids: CASSVTREGSPLHF. CDR3 nucleotides: TGTGCCAGCAGCGTGACCAGGGAGGGATCACCCCTCCACTTT.

The chain uses TRBV6-5 and TRBJ1-4; 9 bases are shared with TRBD1. The V segment lost 6 bases and the J segment 6 bases; nucleotides outside the gene matches: 5. Germline V CDR1 and CDR2: MNHEY, SVGAGI. The CDR3 totals 14 residues. The CDR3 DNA sequence: TGTGCCAGCAGAGGTCGGACAGGGGATGAAAAACTGTTTTTT. Amino acid sequence: CASRGRTGDEKLFF.

V usage is TRBV21-1 and J usage is TRBJ1-2; the DNA was not compared with TRBD1, the D call given in the table. TRBV21-1 is a documented pseudogene. The CDR3 extends over 12 amino acids. The CDR3 loop is CASTARPYGYTF. In DNA form, the CDR3 reads TGTGCCAGCACGGCCAGGCCCTATGGCTACACCTTC.

The CDR3 loop is CASSPLETRNEQFF. CDR3 nucleotides: TGCGCCAGCAGTCCACTCGAAACTCGTAATGAGCAGTTCTTC. The chain joins TRBV4-1 to TRBJ2-1, with D hard to call. Germline V CDR1 and CDR2: MGHRA, YSYEKL. The CDR3 totals 14 residues. Deletions cut 6 bases from V and 7 bases from J, with 16 bases between.

The V gene is TRBV20-1, the J gene TRBJ2-3, with 13 bases fitting TRBD2. CDR1 and CDR2 (germline): DFQATT, SNEGSKA (reference sequence). The V segment lost 3 bases and the J segment 2 bases; nucleotides outside the gene matches: 14. The CDR3 has 19 amino acids. In nucleotides, the CDR3 is TGCAGTGCTAGTTTCGGACTAGCGGGAGTTGGACTAATCACAGATACGCAGTATTTT. This encodes CSASFGLAGVGLITDTQYF.

This clone was detected a few times. The rearrangement uses TRBV2 and TRBJ1-2, with 7 bases aligning to TRBD1. CDR3 length: 13 amino acids. V shed 10 bases, J shed 1 base, and the junction held 6 bases outside the gene matches. Germline CDR1 reads SNHLY; CDR2 reads FYNNEI. In DNA, the CDR3 is TGTGCCACTACGGGACAGCTTAACTATGGCTACACCTTC. Amino acids: CATTGQLNYGYTF.

The V and J genes are TRBV6-2 or TRBV6-3 and TRBJ2-1; TRBD2 is a possible D gene (6 bases). Trimming cost V 0 bases and J 3 bases, with 18 bases left between them. CDR1 and CDR2 (germline): MNHEY, SVGEGT. CDR3 length: 18 residues. The CDR3 coding sequence is TGTGCCAGCAGTTACTCGATGCTAGCGTCATACTACTACAATGAGCAGTTCTTC. It translates to CASSYSMLASYYYNEQFF.

The chain carries TRBV7-2 and TRBJ2-7; perhaps TRBD1 as D (6 bases). V was trimmed by 5 bases and J by 4 bases, leaving 15 bases between them. Germline V gives CDR1 SGHTA, CDR2 FQGNSA. The CDR3 has 14 residues. CDR3 residues: CASSAQGRHYEQYF. CDR3 bases: TGTGCCAGCAGCGCACAGGGTAGACATTACGAGCAGTACTTC.

This chain joins TRBV4-1 and TRBJ1-4, with a tentative D call TRBD1 (5 bases). The V and J ends lost 0 bases and 10 bases respectively, with 15 bases between them. The CDR3 contains 15 residues. Germline V gene lookup returns CDR1 MGHRA and CDR2 YSYEKL. The CDR3 region has the DNA TGCGCCAGCAGCCAAGAAGGGATAGGGAGGGGAAAACTGTTTTTT. It yields the protein CASSQEGIGRGKLFF.

V is TRBV27 and J is TRBJ2-2; 11 bases line up with TRBD2. Trimming took 3 bases from V and 8 from J; bases not matched to a gene: 2. Germline CDR1 is MNHEY and CDR2 is SMNVEV (reference sequence). The CDR3 sequence is 14 residues long. The CDR3 is CASSFSGRGGELFF. As DNA, the CDR3 is TGTGCCAGCAGTTTTAGCGGGAGGGGTGGGGAGCTGTTTTTT.

The rearrangement joins TRBV9 to TRBJ2-7, with D possibly matching TRBD1 (5 bases). The V and J ends lost 4 bases and 6 bases respectively, with 17 bases between them. The CDR3 contains 14 residues. The germline gives CDR1 SGDLS, CDR2 YYNGEE. The DNA for the CDR3 is TGTGCCAGCAGCCTGTCAGGGCTCCCGGGCGAGCAGTACTTC. Translating gives CASSLSGLPGEQYF.

V and J are TRBV28 and TRBJ2-7; no reliable D call. The CDR3 sequence is 13 residues long. Per germline, CDR1 MDHEN and CDR2 SYDVKM. Trimming pared 3 bases from V and 3 bases from J, leaving 9 bases between. In nucleotides, the CDR3 is TGTGCCAGCAGTTTCCGACTTGACTACGAGCAGTACTTC. Its protein is CASSFRLDYEQYF.

This chain connects TRBV11-2 to TRBJ1-5, with TRBD1 matching over 8 bases. CDR1 is SGHAT and CDR2 is FQNNGV in the germline V gene. Trimming took 6 bases from V and 3 from J; bases not matched to a gene: 1. The CDR3 runs 13 residues. The CDR3 DNA is TGTGCCAGCAGGGGACAGGCCAATCAGCCCCAGCATTTT. Its protein is CASRGQANQPQHF.

This clone was detected once. The chain joins TRBV5-4 to TRBJ2-5, with D possibly matching TRBD1 (6 bases). There are 14 residues in the CDR3. Germline lookup yields CDR1 SGHNT and CDR2 YYREEE (reference sequence). V dropped 4 bases and J dropped 4 bases, with 14 bases sitting between them. CDR3 coding DNA: TGTGCCAGCAGCCCGACGGACAGAGGAGAGACCCAGTACTTC. Its translation is CASSPTDRGETQYF.

This CDR3 reads CASSPLRVYEQYF. CDR3 nucleotides: TGTGCCAGCAGCCCCCTCCGGGTATACGAGCAGTACTTC. V usage is TRBV11-1 and J usage is TRBJ2-7; D gene unclear. Germline V gene sequence: CDR1 SGHAT, CDR2 FQDESV (reference sequence). The V and J ends lost 5 bases and 4 bases respectively, with 12 bases between them. The CDR3 extends over 13 amino acids. The full variable domain, completed using reference TRBV11-1 and TRBJ2-7, is EAEVAQSPRYKITEKSQAVAFWCDPISGHATLYWYRQILGQGPELLVQFQDESVVDDSQLPKDRFSAERLKGVDSTLKIQPAELGDSAMYLCASSPLRVYEQYFGPGTRLTVT.

This clone was recorded a few times. V gene TRBV13 combines with J gene TRBJ1-5; a weak D match, TRBD1 (5 bases). The germline V gene encodes CDR1 PRHDT and CDR2 FYEKMQ (reference sequence). V lost 0 bases to trimming and J lost 3 bases, with 6 bases between them. The CDR3 sequence is 14 residues long. The CDR3 nucleotides read TGTGCCAGCAGCTTAGGACAGGACAATCAGCCCCAGCATTTT. Protein product: CASSLGQDNQPQHF. The variable domain in full, with the rest retrieved from reference TRBV13 and TRBJ1-5, is AAGVIQSPRHLIKEKRETATLKCYPIPRHDTVYWYQQGPGQDPQFLISFYEKMQSDKGSIPDRFSAQQFSDYHSELNMSSLELGDSALYFCASSLGQDNQPQHFGDGTRLSIL.

The chain joins TRBV6-1 to TRBJ2-7; 9 bases align to TRBD2. With V trimmed by 1 base and J by 7 bases, 2 bases remained unmatched. The CDR3 loop spans 13 amino acids. Per the germline V gene, CDR1 is MNHNS and CDR2 is SASEGT. CDR3 sequence reads: CASSEVAGVEQYF. The CDR3 nucleotides are TGTGCCAGCAGTGAAGTAGCGGGGGTAGAGCAGTACTTC.

The chain couples TRBV6-4 to TRBJ1-5; no clear D. CDR1 MRHNA and CDR2 SNTAGT come from the germline V gene. V lost 0 bases to trimming and J lost 6 bases, with 6 bases between them. The CDR3 is 13 residues long. CDR3 DNA: TGTGCCAGCAGTGACTCGGAGGGTCAGCCCCAGCATTTT. It yields the protein CASSDSEGQPQHF.

The chain carries TRBV27 and TRBJ1-5; D is unclear. Germline CDR1 and CDR2: MNHEY and SMNVEV (reference sequence). Between the trimmed V and J ends, which lost 5 bases and 4 bases, there was a span of 12 bases. This CDR3 has 14 residues. The chain's CDR3 is CASSLSPRNQPQHF. For the CDR3, the DNA is TGTGCCAGCAGTCTAAGTCCGAGGAATCAGCCCCAGCATTTT.

The chain combines TRBV2 with TRBJ1-1, with D possibly TRBD1 on 6 matching bases. This CDR3 is 14 amino acids long. V lost 2 bases, J lost 4 bases, and 11 bases lay in between. Germline loops: CDR1 SNHLY, CDR2 FYNNEI. The CDR3: CASSEQGQATEAFF. The CDR3 DNA sequence: TGTGCCAGCAGTGAACAGGGGCAGGCCACTGAAGCTTTCTTT.

The chain links TRBV7-2 to TRBJ2-1; D is perhaps TRBD2 (6 bases). Germline V gene sequence: CDR1 SGHTA, CDR2 FQGNSA. This CDR3 contains 14 residues. Trimming cost V 1 base and J 5 bases, with 9 bases left between them. CDR3 in DNA: TGTGCCAGCAGCTTAGACGGGAGCCACAATGAGCAGTTCTTC. It specifies CASSLDGSHNEQFF.